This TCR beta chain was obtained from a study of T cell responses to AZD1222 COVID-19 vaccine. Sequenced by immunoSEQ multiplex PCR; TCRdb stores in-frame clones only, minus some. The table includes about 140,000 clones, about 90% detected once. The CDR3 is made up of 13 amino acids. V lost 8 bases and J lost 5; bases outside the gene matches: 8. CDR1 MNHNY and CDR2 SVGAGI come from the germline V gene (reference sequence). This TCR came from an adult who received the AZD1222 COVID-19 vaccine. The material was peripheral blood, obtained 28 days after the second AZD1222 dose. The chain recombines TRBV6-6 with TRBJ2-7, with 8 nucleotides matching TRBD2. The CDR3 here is CASRTAGVNEQYF. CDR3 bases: TGTGCCAGCCGGACAGCGGGAGTGAACGAGCAGTACTTC.